The 4 T cell receptor beta chains in this list originate from one sample, sequenced in a study of human T cells and chemical hapten exposure. TCRdb independently ran MiXCR on the RACE reads; one entry per CDR3 protein. The sample includes under 40,000 distinct CDR3 sequences, 10% seen only once; the top ten take 27%. The time point denotes: pre-sensitization, week 0. Treatment specified: therapeutic diphenylcyclopropenone sensitization with weekly scalp DPC. Whole blood that had not been fractionated was the source of extracted total RNA. The sequenced sample was whole blood, obtained in connection with sensitization to the hapten diphenylcyclopropenone (DPC). The receptors here all came from a man aged 45-65 years with alopecia areata. Some clones in this sample may be carry-over from other donors' samples.

This clonotype occurred many times. The genes are TRBV6-1 and TRBJ1-1; D remains unclear. V was trimmed by 10 bases and J by 6 bases, leaving 15 bases between them. The CDR3 spans 12 residues. Germline values: CDR1 MNHNS, CDR2 SASEGT. CDR3 sequence: CATTARMAEAFF. CDR3 DNA sequence: TGTGCCACCACGGCCAGGATGGCTGAAGCTTTCTTT.

This clonotype was detected ten times or more. CDR3 protein: CASSEGEWSETQYF. The DNA for the CDR3 is TGTGCCAGCAGTGAAGGCGAGTGGAGTGAGACCCAGTACTTC. The rearrangement links TRBV25-1 to TRBJ2-5; unclear D gene. Looked up from germline, CDR1 is MGHDK and CDR2 is SYGVNS. The CDR3 covers 14 residues. V dropped 2 bases and J dropped 5 bases, with 12 bases sitting between them.

This clonotype came up many times. The V and J genes are TRBV4-3 and TRBJ2-6; D may be TRBD1 or TRBD2 (5 bases each). The V and J ends lost 2 bases and 4 bases respectively, with 15 bases between them. Germline V gives CDR1 LGHNA, CDR2 YSLEER. This CDR3 has 17 amino acids. The CDR3 nucleotides are TGCGCCAGCAGCCAACTTATGGGACCTCTCGGGGCCAACGTCCTGACTTTC. This encodes CASSQLMGPLGANVLTF.

This clonotype was observed at least ten times. The chain combines TRBV6-5 with TRBJ1-5; TRBD1 might be the D (6 bases). The V end was cut by 2 bases, the J end by 9 bases, with 17 bases between. The CDR3 is made up of 15 amino acids. Germline loops: CDR1 MNHEY, CDR2 SVGAGI. CDR3 coding DNA: TGTGCCAGCAGTTACATCGACAGGTCGCATCGGCCCCAGCATTTT. Amino acids: CASSYIDRSHRPQHF.